Listed here are 20 T cell receptor beta chains from one sample, sequenced in a study of cytomegalovirus exposure and HLA in healthy donors. 13 Jbeta primers and 60 Vbeta primers were used for the PCR. Repertoires were generated with immunoSEQ multiplex PCR, while TCRdb's copy carries only in-frame clones and drops some. The sample consists of around 130,000 clones, around four fifths of them appearing once. What was sequenced was PBMCs. The receptors come from a woman aged 40 to 50 in good health and CMV-seropositive.

This chain connects TRBV29-1 to TRBJ2-4, with TRBD1 matching over 8 bases. The J segment lost 0 bases and the V segment lost 4 bases, leaving 14 bases of the junction unmatched. This CDR3 spans 18 amino acids. Germline CDR1 SQVTM, CDR2 ANQGSEA. The CDR3 loop reads CSVGTNRQGAGAKNIQYF. CDR3 coding DNA: TGCAGCGTTGGGACCAACCGTCAGGGGGCGGGAGCCAAAAACATTCAGTACTTC.

The rearrangement joins TRBV27 to TRBJ2-6; TRBD1 matches at 7 bases. CDR1 is MNHEY and CDR2 is SMNVEV in the germline V gene (reference sequence). V lost 0 bases to trimming and J lost 2 bases; unmatched junction nucleotides: 1. The CDR3 spans 16 residues. CDR3 bases: TGTGCCAGCAGTTTATCTGGGACAGCTGGGGCCAACGTCCTGACTTTC. It specifies CASSLSGTAGANVLTF.

V is TRBV30 and J is TRBJ2-7; D ambiguous. The length of the CDR3 is 13 residues. Germline-derived CDR1 and CDR2 are GTSNPN and SVGIG (reference sequence). The V end lost 1 base, the J end lost 3 bases, and 10 bases lay between the germline ends. The CDR3 nucleotides are TGTGCCTGGAGTGGGATTACAGTCTACGAGCAGTACTTC. Translation: CAWSGITVYEQYF.

About this clone itself: The junction differs from germline at one of its ends, possibly a read error. The chain has TRBV7-7 and TRBJ2-2; D might be TRBD1 (6 bases). The CDR3 has 14 amino acids. CDR1 and CDR2 from the germline V gene are SSHAT and FNYEAQ (reference sequence). This chain's CDR3 is CASSRTGSTGELFF. Here the CDR3 DNA reads TGTGCTAGCAGCCGAACAGGGTCCACCGGGGAGCTGTTTTTT. The full variable domain, in which reference TRBV7-7 and TRBJ2-2 provide the parts outside the CDR3, is GAGVSQSPRYKVTKRGQDVTLRCDPISSHATLYWYQQALGQGPEFLTYFNYEAQPDKSGLPSDRFSAERPEGSISTLTIQRTEQRDSAMYRCASSRTGSTGELFFGEGSRLTVL.

The chain has TRBV4-3 and TRBJ2-7, with unresolved D. V gave up 1 base and J gave up 3 bases, with 10 bases separating them. Germline CDR1 is LGHNA and CDR2 is YSLEER. The CDR3 sequence is 14 residues long. This CDR3 is CASSQVGHGYEQYF. CDR3 DNA sequence: TGCGCCAGCAGCCAAGTTGGGCACGGCTACGAGCAGTACTTC.

The rearrangement links TRBV19 to TRBJ1-5; D gene unclear. Trimming removed 9 bases at V and 3 bases at J, with 12 bases between. Germline V gene data show CDR1 as LNHDA and CDR2 as SQIVND (reference sequence). This CDR3 is built from 13 residues. This chain's CDR3 is CASHDVANQPQHF. DNA of the CDR3: TGTGCCAGCCACGACGTAGCCAATCAGCCCCAGCATTTT.

The count of this clone is one. The chain is built from TRBV9 and TRBJ1-5; D might be TRBD1 (5 bases). CDR1 and CDR2 from the germline V gene are SGDLS and YYNGEE. The V gene lost 0 bases and the J gene lost 6 bases, with 10 bases spanning the gap. The CDR3 covers 14 residues. The CDR3 bases are TGTGCCAGCAGCGTAGGGCAGGGTGGTCAGCCCCAGCATTTT. Amino acid sequence: CASSVGQGGQPQHF.

The rearrangement uses TRBV7-3 and TRBJ1-1; the D gene is possibly TRBD1 (5 bases). The CDR3 spans 14 residues. The germline V and J ends were trimmed by 2 bases and 0 bases, with 7 bases remaining between them. Per the germline V gene, CDR1 is SGHTA and CDR2 is FQGTGA. The CDR3 DNA reads TGTGCCAGCAGCTTACAGGGAATGAACACTGAAGCTTTCTTT. This sequence encodes CASSLQGMNTEAFF. Full variable domain (outside the CDR3, taken from reference TRBV7-3 and TRBJ1-1): GAGVSQTPSNKVTEKGKYVELRCDPISGHTALYWYRQSLGQGPEFLIYFQGTGAADDSGLPNDRFFAVRPEGSVSTLKIQRTERGDSAVYLCASSLQGMNTEAFFGQGTRLTVV.

This chain connects TRBV6-1 to TRBJ2-3, with D tentatively TRBD1 (6 bases). In germline, CDR1 is MNHNS, CDR2 SASEGT. The CDR3 loop spans 12 amino acids. CDR3 nucleotides: TGTGCTGTGAACAGGGTCCCAGATACGCAGTATTTT. Protein product: CAVNRVPDTQYF.

In its sample, this clone was seen once. This chain connects TRBV6-5 to TRBJ1-1; TRBD1 aligns across 9 bases. This CDR3 region has 14 residues. V trimming: 4 bases; J trimming: 7 bases; junction bases outside the gene matches: 7. Germline V gives CDR1 MNHEY, CDR2 SVGAGI. The CDR3 region has the DNA TGTGCCAGCAGTTCACAGGGGGCTATGGTTGAAGCTTTCTTT. This gives the protein CASSSQGAMVEAFF.

This sequence joins TRBV11-2 and TRBJ1-2; a weak D match, TRBD1 (6 bases). The CDR3 runs 14 residues. Trimming took off 1 base at V and 2 bases at J, with 8 bases between the two ends. Germline CDR1 SGHAT, CDR2 FQNNGV. The CDR3 loop reads CASSLGTENYGYTF. The CDR3, as DNA: TGTGCCAGCAGCTTAGGGACAGAGAACTATGGCTACACCTTC.

The chain combines TRBV7-9 with TRBJ1-1, with D tentatively TRBD1 (6 bases). Trimming shortened V by 5 bases and J by 8 bases, and 18 bases separated the two germline ends. CDR3 length: 14 amino acids. Germline values: CDR1 SEHNR, CDR2 FQNEAQ (reference sequence). CDR3 protein: CASSHIHLQGEAFF. CDR3 DNA sequence: TGTGCCAGCAGCCATATACACCTCCAGGGGGAAGCTTTCTTT.

Of note for this clone: A junction boundary mismatches the germline segment, possibly from a read error. The rearrangement uses TRBV7-9 and TRBJ1-5, with D perhaps TRBD1 (6 bases). There are 16 residues in the CDR3. CDR1 is SEHNR, CDR2 FQNEAQ, per germline (reference sequence). Here the CDR3 DNA reads TGTTCCAGCAGCTCCAGGGGCAGGGGTGTTGATCAGCCCCAGCATTTT. It yields the protein CSSSSRGRGVDQPQHF. Variable domain in full (rest from reference TRBV7-9 and TRBJ1-5): DTGVSQNPRHKITKRGQNVTFRCDPISEHNRLYWYRQTLGQGPEFLTYFQNEAQLEKSRLLSDRFSAERPKGSFSTLEIQRTEQGDSAMYLCSSSSRGRGVDQPQHFGDGTRLSIL.

Regarding this clone: Its ends do not fully match the called genes, so a read error is possible. This chain links TRBV7-8 with TRBJ1-5; 8 bases are shared with TRBD1. The CDR3 length is 14 residues. Germline V lookup: CDR1 SGHVS, CDR2 FQNEAQ. The CDR3 nucleotides are TGTGCCAGCAGGTTAGGACAGGGCTTTCAGCCCCAGCATTTT. Translated, it gives CASRLGQGFQPQHF.

This chain connects TRBV5-6 to TRBJ1-2; TRBD1 matches at 9 bases. With 4 bases clipped from V and 8 bases from J, the junction kept 6 bases outside the gene matches. CDR1 and CDR2 (germline): SGHDT, YYEEEE. CDR3 length: 13 amino acids. The CDR3 DNA sequence: TGTGCCAGCAGCGAGGACAGGGGCGAAGGCTACACCTTC. It specifies CASSEDRGEGYTF.

The V and J genes are TRBV9 and TRBJ2-5; tentative D call: TRBD2 (5 bases). From germline, CDR1 is SGDLS and CDR2 YYNGEE. Deletions cut 3 bases from V and 5 bases from J, with 17 bases between. The CDR3 extends over 15 amino acids. CDR3 sequence (DNA): TGTGCCAGCAGCGCGCTTTCACTAGGATCCGAGACCCAGTACTTC. This sequence encodes CASSALSLGSETQYF.

This chain connects TRBV28 to TRBJ1-1; 8 nucleotides agree with TRBD1. The germline V gene has CDR1 MDHEN and CDR2 SYDVKM. Trimming removed 6 bases from V and 1 base from J; junction bases left unmatched: 4. The CDR3 has 14 amino acids. The CDR3 sequence is CASRTGVANTEAFF. CDR3 coding DNA: TGTGCCAGCAGGACAGGGGTCGCGAACACTGAAGCTTTCTTT.

J is TRBJ2-1 and V is TRBV28, with 10 positions matching TRBD2. The germline V gene has CDR1 MDHEN and CDR2 SYDVKM. This CDR3 comprises 16 residues. V was clipped by 5 bases and J by 15 bases; unmatched bases: 19. DNA for the CDR3: TGTGCCAGCAGTCCTCTAGCGGGAGCGAGTCTAAGAGCGGTGTTCTTC. Its protein product is CASSPLAGASLRAVFF.

This chain links TRBV9 with TRBJ2-7; the match to TRBD1 covers 7 bases. The CDR3 runs 14 residues. Germline lookup yields CDR1 SGDLS and CDR2 YYNGEE. The junction had 6 bases not matched to a gene; V was cut back by 2 bases and J by 4 bases. The CDR3 loop reads CASSVGQRTYEQYF. The CDR3 coding sequence is TGTGCCAGCAGCGTGGGACAGAGGACTTACGAGCAGTACTTC.

The V gene is TRBV7-3, the J gene TRBJ1-5, with 7 bases aligning to TRBD1. CDR1 is SGHTA and CDR2 is FQGTGA in the germline V gene. The CDR3 loop spans 19 amino acids. Losses at the gene ends were 1 base for V and 1 base for J; bases not matched to a gene: 13. In nucleotides, the CDR3 is TGTGCCAGCAGCTTAAGGGCAGGGCAGGGGGTATTAAGCAATCAGCCCCAGCATTTT. Amino acid sequence: CASSLRAGQGVLSNQPQHF. The variable domain in full, with the rest retrieved from reference TRBV7-3 and TRBJ1-5, is GAGVSQTPSNKVTEKGKYVELRCDPISGHTALYWYRQSLGQGPEFLIYFQGTGAADDSGLPNDRFFAVRPEGSVSTLKIQRTERGDSAVYLCASSLRAGQGVLSNQPQHFGDGTRLSIL.